These 9 T cell receptor beta chains came from one sample sequenced in a study of T-cell memory formation after mild COVID-19. Using its own MiXCR run on the 5' RACE reads, TCRdb lists one record per CDR3 protein. The table lists 400,000 to 500,000 distinct CDR3 sequences, 15% to 20% of them singletons. Sequences were obtained from PBMCs or a T cell subset sorted from them (not recorded which). All receptors come from an adult woman who had mild COVID-19 (a few samples of this study predate the infection). Cell type and time point are not known.

The chain joins TRBV27 to TRBJ2-3; 9 bases agree with TRBD2. This CDR3 contains 14 residues. Germline values: CDR1 MNHEY, CDR2 SMNVEV (reference sequence). The V gene end was trimmed by 8 bases and the J gene end by 4 bases; junction bases not matched to a gene: 7. The CDR3 spells CASHSGRGADTQYF. CDR3 bases: TGTGCCAGCCATAGCGGGAGAGGGGCAGATACGCAGTATTTT.

In its sample, this clonotype was seen a few times. This chain joins TRBV5-1 and TRBJ1-1; 12 bases line up with TRBD1. Germline loops: CDR1 SGHRS, CDR2 YFSETQ. The CDR3 spans 14 residues. J lost 11 bases, V lost 0 bases, and 5 bases had no gene match. CDR3 in DNA: TGCGCCAGCAGCTTGGTGGGACAGGGGGCGCGGGCTTTCTTT. It is translated as CASSLVGQGARAFF.

V and J are TRBV5-1 and TRBJ2-3, with 7 bases matching TRBD2. The ends lost 4 bases at V and 5 bases at J; junction bases unmatched: 16. This CDR3 has 17 amino acids. Per the germline V gene, CDR1 is SGHRS and CDR2 is YFSETQ. CDR3 coding DNA: TGCGCCAGCAGCCCTCGCGCGTATCGGGGGGTGGAAGATACGCAGTATTTT. Amino acids: CASSPRAYRGVEDTQYF.

A few counts support this clonotype. The chain links TRBV20-1 to TRBJ2-1; 10 positions match TRBD2. V was clipped by 0 bases and J by 4 bases; unmatched bases: 12. CDR1 DFQATT and CDR2 SNEGSKA come from the germline V gene (reference sequence). The CDR3 runs to 18 residues. The CDR3 region has the DNA TGCAGTGCTAGAGACCCTAGCGGGAGAGAGGGGGGTTACAATGAGCAGTTCTTC. Protein product: CSARDPSGREGGYNEQFF.

The chain carries TRBV7-9 and TRBJ2-5, with TRBD1 identical over 7 bases. V was pared by 4 bases and J by 5 bases, with 7 bases of the junction left unmatched. The CDR3 consists of 14 residues. Germline V CDR1 and CDR2: SEHNR, FQNEAQ (reference sequence). The chain's CDR3 is CASSSSTGWETQYF. The DNA of the CDR3 is TGTGCCAGCAGCTCCTCGACAGGGTGGGAGACCCAGTACTTC. The full variable domain, completed using reference TRBV7-9 and TRBJ2-5, is DTGVSQNPRHKITKRGQNVTFRCDPISEHNRLYWYRQTLGQGPEFLTYFQNEAQLEKSRLLSDRFSAERPKGSFSTLEIQRTEQGDSAMYLCASSSSTGWETQYFGPGTRLLVL.

This sequence joins TRBV11-3 and TRBJ2-7; no firm D call. V was shortened by 0 bases and J by 5 bases, with 11 bases between the two germline ends. Germline lookup yields CDR1 SGHNT and CDR2 YENEEA. The CDR3 is made up of 14 amino acids. The CDR3 reads CASSLENLWDEQYF. The CDR3 nucleotides read TGTGCCAGCAGCTTAGAAAACCTATGGGACGAGCAGTACTTC.

V and J are TRBV6-2 or TRBV6-3 and TRBJ2-7, with 7 bases that match TRBD1. The CDR3 length is 14 residues. The V gene's germline CDR1 is MNHEY and CDR2 SVGEGT. V was clipped by 5 bases and J by 4 bases; unmatched bases: 8. CDR3 sequence reads: CASSLRDSWYEQYF. CDR3 DNA: TGTGCCAGCAGTCTCCGGGACAGTTGGTACGAGCAGTACTTC.

The V gene is TRBV19, the J gene TRBJ2-1, with 8 bases matching TRBD2. The V segment lost 2 bases and the J segment 3 bases; nucleotides outside the gene matches: 6. Per the germline V gene, CDR1 is LNHDA and CDR2 is SQIVND (reference sequence). There are 16 residues in the CDR3. The CDR3 nucleotides read TGTGCCAGTAGTATAATGTTGGGACTAGGCTACAATGAGCAGTTCTTC. Its translation: CASSIMLGLGYNEQFF.

This clonotype was observed a few times. The chain combines TRBV5-1 with TRBJ1-5; D call uncertain. The CDR3 length is 16 residues. Germline V gene sequence: CDR1 SGHRS, CDR2 YFSETQ. V was clipped by 4 bases and J by 0 bases, with 14 bases between them. In nucleotides, the CDR3 is TGCGCCAGCAGCGTGGGCGAGGGAAATAGCAATCAGCCCCAGCATTTT. Translated, it gives CASSVGEGNSNQPQHF.